The next 16 T cell receptor beta chains were all read from a single sample in a study of human T cells and chemical hapten exposure. Specified time point: pre-sensitization, week 0. Treatment of the sample: therapeutic diphenylcyclopropenone sensitization with weekly scalp DPC. Via MiXCR, TCRdb re-called the RACE reads, giving one row per CDR3 protein. The sample lists about 80,000 distinct CDR3 sequences, approximately 15% occurring once. The material sequenced was whole blood, taken in connection with sensitization to the hapten diphenylcyclopropenone (DPC). The receptors derive from a woman between 45 and 60 years old with alopecia areata. Some clones in this sample may be carry-over from other donors' samples.

The V and J genes are TRBV7-8 and TRBJ1-1, with no clear D. V was trimmed by 1 base and J by 1 base, leaving 7 bases between them. CDR1 and CDR2 from the germline V gene are SGHVS and FQNEAQ. This CDR3 comprises 14 residues. CDR3 sequence (DNA): TGTGCCAGCAGCTTAGGACGCAGGAACACTGAAGCTTTCTTT. The encoded protein is CASSLGRRNTEAFF.

The genes are TRBV20-1 and TRBJ2-2; TRBD2 matches at 13 bases. Germline CDR1 DFQATT, CDR2 SNEGSKA (reference sequence). J was trimmed by 0 bases and V by 4 bases; bases with no gene match: 11. This CDR3 has 19 residues. The DNA of the CDR3 is TGCAGTGCTAAAGACCAAAGGACTAGCGGGGGTCCGAACACCGGGGAGCTGTTTTTT. It specifies CSAKDQRTSGGPNTGELFF.

This clonotype was counted many times. V usage is TRBV12-3 or TRBV12-4 and J usage is TRBJ2-1; D assignment may be TRBD1 or TRBD2 (6 bases each). This CDR3 contains 17 residues. Trimming took 1 base from V and 5 from J, leaving 18 bases between them. CDR3 sequence: CASSLGRGSGGNNEQFF. As DNA, the CDR3 is TGTGCCAGCAGTTTAGGCAGGGGTTCCGGCGGGAACAATGAGCAGTTCTTC.

The table lists this clonotype with a few counts. The V gene is TRBV20-1, the J gene TRBJ1-1, with D possibly being TRBD1 (5 bases). The CDR3 has 16 amino acids. V shed 5 bases and J shed 0 bases, with 19 bases lying between them. The germline V gene encodes CDR1 DFQATT and CDR2 SNEGSKA (reference sequence). CDR3 sequence (DNA): TGCAGTGCTCCCAACAGGCGCCCCTCTGTGAACACTGAAGCTTTCTTT. Protein sequence: CSAPNRRPSVNTEAFF.

Only a few counts were recorded for this clonotype. This rearrangement joins TRBV7-2 to TRBJ1-1; D gene uncertain. Germline CDR1 is SGHTA and CDR2 is FQGNSA. V was clipped by 1 base and J by 3 bases, with 9 bases between them. CDR3 length: 14 residues. This CDR3 is CASSLEATDTEAFF. CDR3 DNA: TGTGCCAGCAGCTTAGAAGCAACAGACACTGAAGCTTTCTTT.

This clonotype has just a few counts. The CDR3: CASSLKPGHRNTEAFF. CDR3 DNA sequence: TGCGCCAGCAGCTTGAAACCGGGACACCGAAACACTGAAGCTTTCTTT. The genes are TRBV5-1 and TRBJ1-1; D is perhaps TRBD1 (6 bases). The CDR3 is 16 amino acids. The germline V and J ends were trimmed by 1 base and 2 bases, with 15 bases remaining between them. Germline V gene data show CDR1 as SGHRS and CDR2 as YFSETQ. Variable domain in full (rest from reference TRBV5-1 and TRBJ1-1): KAGVTQTPRYLIKTRGQQVTLSCSPISGHRSVSWYQQTPGQGLQFLFEYFSETQRNKGNFPGRFSGRQFSNSRSEMNVSTLELGDSALYLCASSLKPGHRNTEAFFGQGTRLTVV.

This clonotype was observed a few times. The rearrangement links TRBV20-1 to TRBJ2-3, with 7 bases that match TRBD2. V shed 6 bases, J shed 0 bases, and the junction held 12 bases outside the gene matches. The CDR3 consists of 16 residues. The germline V gene has CDR1 DFQATT and CDR2 SNEGSKA (reference sequence). CDR3 sequence (DNA): TGCAGTGCCATCGATCATGGCGGGAGCAGCACAGATACGCAGTATTTT. Protein product: CSAIDHGGSSTDTQYF.

The chain couples TRBV20-1 to TRBJ2-1, with a possible D match to TRBD1 (5 bases). Germline CDR1 reads DFQATT; CDR2 reads SNEGSKA (reference sequence). With 5 bases removed from V and 8 bases from J, the gap between germline ends came to 13 bases. The CDR3 contains 12 residues. The DNA of the CDR3 is TGCAGTGCTCTGGCCCAAGGGGATGAGCAGTTCTTC. It yields the protein CSALAQGDEQFF.

This chain links TRBV5-1 with TRBJ2-7; maybe TRBD1 (5 bases). V was cut by 0 bases and J by 2 bases, with 15 bases left in between. CDR1 and CDR2 from the germline V gene are SGHRS and YFSETQ. The CDR3 spans 16 residues. The CDR3 sequence is CASSLARQGGAYEQYF. The CDR3 nucleotides are TGCGCCAGCAGCTTGGCGCGGCAGGGTGGAGCCTACGAGCAGTACTTC.

This clonotype occurred many times. V usage is TRBV20-1 and J usage is TRBJ1-1, with TRBD1 matching over 9 bases. The CDR3 covers 14 residues. Germline lookup yields CDR1 DFQATT and CDR2 SNEGSKA (reference sequence). V lost 2 bases, J lost 0 bases, and 1 base stayed unmatched. CDR3 loop: CSARRTGVNTEAFF. DNA of the CDR3: TGCAGTGCTAGAAGGACAGGGGTGAACACTGAAGCTTTCTTT.

This chain links TRBV2 with TRBJ2-7; 11 nucleotides line up with TRBD2. The trim removed 6 bases at V and 6 bases at J, leaving 10 bases unmatched. CDR3 length equals 15 residues. CDR1 is SNHLY and CDR2 is FYNNEI in the germline V gene. CDR3 region: CASSPTQTSGTEQYF. CDR3 DNA: TGTGCCAGCAGCCCCACGCAGACTAGCGGGACCGAGCAGTACTTC.

The chain uses TRBV5-4 and TRBJ2-3; D is undetermined. V was trimmed by 0 bases and J by 0 bases, leaving 11 bases between them. The CDR3 has 16 amino acids. The V gene's germline CDR1 is SGHNT and CDR2 YYREEE (reference sequence). In DNA form, the CDR3 reads TGTGCCAGCAGCTTGGTCTTGGGCACTAGCACAGATACGCAGTATTTT. This sequence encodes CASSLVLGTSTDTQYF.

V is TRBV3-1 and J is TRBJ2-1, with 8 bases matching TRBD2. CDR3 length equals 15 residues. J gave up 5 bases and V 4 bases, and 7 bases lay outside the gene matches. Looked up from germline, CDR1 is LGHDT and CDR2 is YNNKEL (reference sequence). CDR3 loop: CASSPTWRGDNEQFF. CDR3 in DNA: TGTGCCAGCAGCCCAACTTGGCGGGGGGACAATGAGCAGTTCTTC.

The chain uses TRBV20-1 and TRBJ2-7; D is uncertain. The V gene lost 6 bases and the J gene lost 9 bases, with 15 bases spanning the gap. The CDR3 is made up of 11 amino acids. The V gene's germline CDR1 is DFQATT and CDR2 SNEGSKA (reference sequence). In DNA, the CDR3 is TGCAGTGCGACTGACCCACGACGGCAGTACTTC. This gives the protein CSATDPRRQYF.

The rearrangement links TRBV2 to TRBJ1-6; D gene uncertain. Germline CDR1 is SNHLY and CDR2 is FYNNEI. The CDR3 contains 13 residues. V was cut by 10 bases and J by 10 bases, with 17 bases left in between. The CDR3, as DNA: TGTGCCATAAAAAAAGAGGGATACTCACCCCTCCACTTT. Amino acid sequence: CAIKKEGYSPLHF. Full variable domain (outside the CDR3, taken from reference TRBV2 and TRBJ1-6): EPEVTQTPSHQVTQMGQEVILRCVPISNHLYFYWYRQILGQKVEFLVSFYNNEISEKSEIFDDQFSVERPDGSNFTLKIRSTKLEDSAMYFCAIKKEGYSPLHFGNGTRLTVT.

Judged by abundance, this clonotype is medium-sized. CDR3 nucleotide sequence: TGCAGCGTTGTCTCAGGGGGCTACGAGCAGTACTTC. As protein: CSVVSGGYEQYF. The chain uses TRBV29-1 and TRBJ2-7, with 7 bases lining up with TRBD1. V shed 4 bases and J 3 bases; nucleotides not matched to a gene: 3. The CDR3 is 12 amino acids. From germline, CDR1 is SQVTM and CDR2 ANQGSEA.